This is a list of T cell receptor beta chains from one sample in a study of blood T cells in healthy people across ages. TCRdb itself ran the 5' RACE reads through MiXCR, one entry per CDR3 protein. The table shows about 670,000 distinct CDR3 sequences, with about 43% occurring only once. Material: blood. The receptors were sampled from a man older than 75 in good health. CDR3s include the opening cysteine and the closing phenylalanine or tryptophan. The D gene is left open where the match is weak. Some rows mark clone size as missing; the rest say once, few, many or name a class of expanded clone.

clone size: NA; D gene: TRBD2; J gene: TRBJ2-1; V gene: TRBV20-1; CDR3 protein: CSVGGTSGGLGEQFF; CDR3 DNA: TGCAGCGTGGGCGGGACTAGCGGGGGGCTCGGTGAGCAGTTCTTC
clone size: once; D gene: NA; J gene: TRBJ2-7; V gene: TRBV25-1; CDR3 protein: CASSKIGTFEQYF; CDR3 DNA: TGTGCCAGCAGTAAAATTGGGACTTTCGAGCAGTACTTC
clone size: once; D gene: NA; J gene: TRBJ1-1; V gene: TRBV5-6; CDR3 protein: CASSQDGVTMNTKAFF; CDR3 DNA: TGTGCCAGCAGCCAGGACGGGGTTACCATGAACACTAAAGCTTTCTTT
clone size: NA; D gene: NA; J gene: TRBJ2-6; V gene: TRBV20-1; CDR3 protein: CSASYHGSSPGANVLTF; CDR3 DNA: TGCAGTGCTAGCTATCACGGCAGCAGCCCTGGGGCCAACGTCCTGACTTTC
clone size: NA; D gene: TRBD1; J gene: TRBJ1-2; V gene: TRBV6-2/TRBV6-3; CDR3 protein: CASYDRGNYGYTF; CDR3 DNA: TGTGCCAGCTATGACAGGGGAAACTATGGCTACACCTTC
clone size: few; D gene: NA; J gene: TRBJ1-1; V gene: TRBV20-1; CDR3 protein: CSAPNLGTEAFF; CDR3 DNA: TGCAGTGCCCCTAATCTGGGGACTGAAGCTTTCTTT
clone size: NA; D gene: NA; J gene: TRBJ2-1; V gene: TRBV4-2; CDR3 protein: CASSRDHQSYNEQFF; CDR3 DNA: TGTGCCAGCAGCCGGGACCACCAATCTTACAATGAGCAGTTCTTC
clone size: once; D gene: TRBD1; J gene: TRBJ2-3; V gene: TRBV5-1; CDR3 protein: CASSLTGASTDTQDF; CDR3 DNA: TGCGCCAGCAGCTTGACAGGGGCTAGCACAGATACGCAGGATTTT
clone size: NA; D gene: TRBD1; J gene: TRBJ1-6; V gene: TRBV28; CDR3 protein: CASRLSGGRGRSYNSPLHF; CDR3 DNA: TGTGCCAGCAGGCTGTCCGGTGGCAGGGGGCGCTCCTATAATTCACCCCTCCACTTT
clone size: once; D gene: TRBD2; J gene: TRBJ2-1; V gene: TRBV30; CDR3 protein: CAWSEGGLDEQFF; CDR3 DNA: TGTGCCTGGAGTGAGGGAGGGTTGGATGAGCAGTTCTTC
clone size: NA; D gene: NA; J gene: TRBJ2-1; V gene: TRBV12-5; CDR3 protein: CASGPTGGSYNEQFF; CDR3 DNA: TGTGCTAGTGGTCCAACAGGAGGCTCCTACAATGAGCAGTTCTTC
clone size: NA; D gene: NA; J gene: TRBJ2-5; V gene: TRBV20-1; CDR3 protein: CSAHLRALGSETQYF; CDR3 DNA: TGCAGTGCTCACCTAAGGGCCCTAGGAAGTGAGACCCAGTACTTC
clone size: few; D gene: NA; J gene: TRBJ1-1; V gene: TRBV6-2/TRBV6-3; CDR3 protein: CASKGRMNTEAFF; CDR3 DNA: TGTGCCAGCAAGGGACGGATGAACACTGAAGCTTTCTTT
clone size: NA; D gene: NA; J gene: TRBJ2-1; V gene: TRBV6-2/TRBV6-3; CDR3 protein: CASSKLVPDEQFF; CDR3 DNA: TGTGCCAGCAGTAAACTAGTCCCCGATGAGCAGTTCTTC
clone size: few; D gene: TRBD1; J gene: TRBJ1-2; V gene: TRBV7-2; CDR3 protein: CASSLARQGIEYGYTF; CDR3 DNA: TGTGCCAGCAGCTTAGCGCGACAGGGGATTGAGTATGGCTACACCTTC
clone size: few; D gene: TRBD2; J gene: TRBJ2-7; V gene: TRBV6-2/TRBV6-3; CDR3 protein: CASSYSGGSHEQYF; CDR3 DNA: TGTGCCAGCAGTTACTCCGGCGGGAGCCACGAGCAGTACTTC
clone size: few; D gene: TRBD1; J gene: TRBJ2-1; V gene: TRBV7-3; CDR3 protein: CASSPGQAHNEQFF; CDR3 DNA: TGTGCCAGCAGCCCGGGACAGGCCCACAATGAGCAGTTCTTC
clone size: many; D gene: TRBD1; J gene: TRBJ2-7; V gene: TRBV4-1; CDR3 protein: CASSPQGGQGYNSYEQYF; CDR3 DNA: TGCGCCAGCAGCCCGCAGGGGGGACAGGGGTATAATTCCTACGAGCAGTACTTC
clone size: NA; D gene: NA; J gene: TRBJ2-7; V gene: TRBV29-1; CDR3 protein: CSVEGDASYEQYF; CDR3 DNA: TGCAGCGTTGAGGGGGACGCGTCCTACGAGCAGTACTTC
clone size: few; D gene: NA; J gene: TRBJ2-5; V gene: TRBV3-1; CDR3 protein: CASSSDVGRQETQYF; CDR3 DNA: TGTGCCAGCAGCTCCGACGTAGGACGGCAAGAGACCCAGTACTTC
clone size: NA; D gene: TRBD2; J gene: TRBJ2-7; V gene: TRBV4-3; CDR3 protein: CASSQAAGGTYEQYF; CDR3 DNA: TGCGCCAGCAGCCAAGCAGCGGGGGGGACCTACGAGCAGTACTTC
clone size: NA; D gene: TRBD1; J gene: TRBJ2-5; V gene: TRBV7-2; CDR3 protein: CASTNAGTGKETQYF; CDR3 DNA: TGTGCCAGCACCAATGCTGGGACAGGGAAAGAGACCCAGTACTTC
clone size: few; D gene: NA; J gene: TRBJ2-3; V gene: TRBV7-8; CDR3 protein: CASSLVRQTSTDTQYF; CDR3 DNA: TGTGCCAGCAGCTTAGTTAGGCAGACTAGCACAGATACGCAGTATTTT
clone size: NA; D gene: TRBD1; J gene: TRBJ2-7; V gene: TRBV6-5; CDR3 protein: CATLGQGASEQYF; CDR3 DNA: TGTGCCACTCTTGGACAGGGGGCGTCCGAGCAGTACTTC
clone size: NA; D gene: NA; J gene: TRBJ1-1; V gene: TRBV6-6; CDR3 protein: CASSYSEGTEAFF; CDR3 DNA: TGTGCCAGCAGTTACTCGGAGGGCACTGAAGCTTTCTTT
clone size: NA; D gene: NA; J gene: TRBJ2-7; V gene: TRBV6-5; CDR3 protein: CASSRGATYEQYF; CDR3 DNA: TGTGCCAGCAGTCGGGGGGCCACCTACGAGCAGTACTTC
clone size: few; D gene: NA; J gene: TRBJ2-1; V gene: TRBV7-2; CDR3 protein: CASSKDPTSYNEQFF; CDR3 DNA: TGTGCCAGCAGCAAGGACCCTACGTCCTACAATGAGCAGTTCTTC
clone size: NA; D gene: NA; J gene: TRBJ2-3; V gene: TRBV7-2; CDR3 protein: CASSFQGGRITDTQYF; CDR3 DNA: TGTGCCAGCAGCTTCCAGGGGGGGCGGATCACAGATACGCAGTATTTT
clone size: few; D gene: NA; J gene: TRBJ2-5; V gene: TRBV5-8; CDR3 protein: CASSEYGQRQETQYF; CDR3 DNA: TGTGCCAGCAGCGAATACGGACAGAGACAAGAGACCCAGTACTTC
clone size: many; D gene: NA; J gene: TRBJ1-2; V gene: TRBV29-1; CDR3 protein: CSVEEGGGGYTF; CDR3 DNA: TGCAGCGTTGAAGAGGGCGGCGGCGGCTACACCTTC
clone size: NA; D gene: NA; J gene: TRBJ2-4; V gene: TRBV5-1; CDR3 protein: CASGAPRGGVGNIQYF; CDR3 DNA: TGCGCCAGCGGCGCCCCGAGGGGCGGGGTCGGAAACATTCAGTACTTC
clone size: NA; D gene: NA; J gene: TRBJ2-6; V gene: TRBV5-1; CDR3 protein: CASSLGNVLGANVLTF; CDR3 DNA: TGCGCCAGCAGCTTGGGAAACGTTCTTGGGGCCAACGTCCTGACTTTC